The 20 T cell receptor beta chains below were found in one sample sequenced in a study of T cell responses to AZD1222 COVID-19 vaccine. Profiled with immunoSEQ multiplex PCR; TCRdb holds only in-frame clones, not every one. The table includes 180,000 or so clones, 85% to 95% detected once. Sample: peripheral blood, taken 28 days after the second AZD1222 dose. The receptor set was obtained from an adult who received the AZD1222 COVID-19 vaccine.

The gene calls are TRBV11-3 and TRBJ1-3; tentative D call: TRBD1 (5 bases). Germline assignment: CDR1 SGHNT and CDR2 YENEEA. This CDR3 region has 17 residues. The ends were cut back, 6 bases at V and 0 bases at J, with 18 bases in the middle. CDR3 region: CASRFGLERGSGNTIYF. The CDR3 region has the DNA TGTGCCAGCAGGTTCGGCCTCGAGAGGGGCTCTGGAAACACCATATATTTT.

The chain joins TRBV6-5 to TRBJ2-3, with 10 bases aligning to TRBD2. CDR1 is MNHEY and CDR2 is SVGAGI in the germline V gene. The CDR3 runs 14 residues. V gave up 6 bases and J gave up 9 bases; unmatched junction bases: 9. The CDR3, as DNA: TGTGCCAGCAGCTATAGCGGGGGGCCCGAAACGCAGTATTTT. This sequence encodes CASSYSGGPETQYF.

This chain links TRBV29-1 with TRBJ2-5; 9 nucleotides agree with TRBD2. Germline CDR1 reads SQVTM; CDR2 reads ANQGSEA. This CDR3 has 16 amino acids. V trimming: 4 bases; J trimming: 3 bases; junction bases outside the gene matches: 12. In DNA, the CDR3 is TGCAGCGTTGCGGGCGAGCGGGGGGCCCAGGAAGAGACCCAGTACTTC. It specifies CSVAGERGAQEETQYF. Full variable domain (outside the CDR3, taken from reference TRBV29-1 and TRBJ2-5): SAVISQKPSRDICQRGTSLTIQCQVDSQVTMMFWYRQQPGQSLTLIATANQGSEATYESGFVIDKFPISRPNLTFSTLTVSNMSPEDSSIYLCSVAGERGAQEETQYFGPGTRLLVL.

The rearrangement joins TRBV30 to TRBJ2-2; 8 bases are shared with TRBD2. The V gene's germline CDR1 is GTSNPN and CDR2 SVGIG (reference sequence). Germline trimming cut 3 bases from V and 7 bases from J; bases unmatched to any gene: 4. CDR3 length: 13 residues. CDR3 residues: CAWSGGAGGELFF. The CDR3, as DNA: TGTGCCTGGAGCGGGGGGGCTGGCGGGGAGCTGTTTTTT.

The CDR3 coding sequence is TGTGCCAGTACCCTAGACAGGGGGCGAGGCTACACCTTC. This encodes CASTLDRGRGYTF. This chain uses TRBV19 with TRBJ1-2, with 10 bases that match TRBD1. Germline values: CDR1 LNHDA, CDR2 SQIVND (reference sequence). This CDR3 is 13 amino acids long. The V and J ends lost 7 bases and 8 bases, in that order; junction bases with no gene match: 7.

The genes are TRBV21-1 and TRBJ2-2; the table's D gene call, TRBD2, was not cross checked with the DNA. TRBV21-1 is described as a pseudogene. The CDR3 loop spans 16 amino acids. The CDR3 spells CASSKDWTSVTGELFF. CDR3 in DNA: TGTGCCAGCAGCAAAGACTGGACTAGCGTTACCGGGGAGCTGTTTTTT.

This chain links TRBV6-6 with TRBJ2-3; D call uncertain. Trimming shortened V by 6 bases and J by 2 bases, and 9 bases separated the two germline ends. This CDR3 is 13 amino acids long. Germline V gene data show CDR1 as MNHNY and CDR2 as SVGAGI (reference sequence). CDR3: CASRDGNTDTQYF. The CDR3 region has the DNA TGTGCCAGCAGGGACGGAAACACAGATACGCAGTATTTT.

This clone occurred once. The rearrangement links TRBV5-1 to TRBJ2-2; 7 bases agree with TRBD1. V was clipped by 4 bases and J by 5 bases; unmatched bases: 8. Germline loops: CDR1 SGHRS, CDR2 YFSETQ. The CDR3 consists of 15 residues. The CDR3 DNA reads as TGCGCCAGCAGCCCAGGTCCAGGGGGTACCGGGGAGCTGTTTTTT. Its protein product is CASSPGPGGTGELFF.

This sequence joins TRBV27 and TRBJ2-1; either TRBD1 or TRBD2 may supply D (7 bases each). V lost 3 bases and J 6 bases, leaving 12 bases between the germline ends. This CDR3 has 14 amino acids. Germline V CDR1 and CDR2: MNHEY, SMNVEV (reference sequence). CDR3 protein: CASSFKRDSNEQFF. CDR3 DNA sequence: TGTGCCAGCAGTTTTAAGCGGGACAGCAATGAGCAGTTCTTC.

The chain links TRBV4-1 to TRBJ1-5; 8 nucleotides match TRBD1. This CDR3 is built from 14 residues. Germline trimming cut 5 bases from V and 3 bases from J; bases unmatched to any gene: 3. Per germline, CDR1 MGHRA and CDR2 YSYEKL. The CDR3 loop reads CASSGQGINQPQHF. Written as DNA, the CDR3 is TGCGCCAGCAGCGGACAGGGTATCAATCAGCCCCAGCATTTT.

The chain employs TRBV9 and TRBJ1-1, with a possible D match to TRBD1 (6 bases). The CDR3 loop spans 15 amino acids. Trimming cost V 4 bases and J 0 bases, with 13 bases left between them. Germline CDR1 is SGDLS and CDR2 is YYNGEE. Written as DNA, the CDR3 is TGTGCCAGCAGCTCCGCGGACAGATTGAACACTGAAGCTTTCTTT. Protein product: CASSSADRLNTEAFF.

The rearrangement joins TRBV6-2 or TRBV6-3 to TRBJ2-5, with 9 bases that match TRBD2. Germline-derived CDR1 and CDR2 are MNHEY and SVGEGT. The CDR3 loop spans 15 amino acids. Losses at the gene ends were 4 bases for V and 0 bases for J; bases not matched to a gene: 3. The CDR3 is CASSSSGEYQETQYF. The DNA of the CDR3 is TGTGCCAGCAGTTCTAGCGGGGAGTACCAAGAGACCCAGTACTTC.

This sequence joins TRBV6-1 and TRBJ2-4; 11 positions agree with TRBD2. The CDR3 extends over 19 amino acids. Germline CDR1 is MNHNS and CDR2 is SASEGT. With V trimmed by 5 bases and J by 5 bases, 17 bases remained unmatched. The CDR3 reads CASSKDSGTSGPAENIQYF. In DNA form, the CDR3 reads TGTGCCAGCAGTAAAGATTCCGGGACTAGCGGACCCGCAGAAAACATTCAGTACTTC.

This chain joins TRBV4-2 and TRBJ2-5, with TRBD2 matching over 8 bases. Germline trimming cut 0 bases from V and 7 bases from J; bases unmatched to any gene: 13. The CDR3 contains 17 residues. Per germline, CDR1 LGHNA and CDR2 YNFKEQ. The CDR3 DNA is TGTGCCAGCAGCCAAGATCCCCCGGGACTAGGGGGGAGGACCCAGTACTTC. It encodes CASSQDPPGLGGRTQYF.

This chain links TRBV19 with TRBJ2-2; TRBD1 might be the D (5 bases). CDR1 and CDR2 (germline): LNHDA, SQIVND (reference sequence). This CDR3 region has 15 residues. V lost 7 bases, J lost 1 base, and 13 bases lay in between. CDR3 residues: CASKKGWGNTGELFF. CDR3 nucleotides: TGTGCCAGTAAAAAGGGGTGGGGGAACACCGGGGAGCTGTTTTTT.

The gene calls are TRBV9 and TRBJ2-3; TRBD2 might be the D (5 bases). V was cut by 0 bases and J by 5 bases, with 10 bases left in between. Germline V CDR1 and CDR2: SGDLS, YYNGEE. The CDR3 loop spans 14 amino acids. CDR3 residues: CASSVGGQKDTQYF. DNA for the CDR3: TGTGCCAGCAGCGTAGGAGGGCAAAAAGATACGCAGTATTTT.

In its sample, this clone was seen once. The V gene is TRBV28, the J gene TRBJ2-7, with 14 bases aligning to TRBD2. J was trimmed by 4 bases and V by 7 bases; bases with no gene match: 6. The germline gives CDR1 MDHEN, CDR2 SYDVKM. The CDR3 totals 15 residues. Here the CDR3 reads CASNPGTSGRYEQYF. As DNA, the CDR3 is TGTGCCAGCAATCCAGGGACTAGCGGGAGATACGAGCAGTACTTC.

The V call is TRBV19, the J call TRBJ1-5, with TRBD1 matching 8 bases. J was trimmed by 8 bases and V by 7 bases; bases with no gene match: 4. The germline V gene encodes CDR1 LNHDA and CDR2 SQIVND (reference sequence). This CDR3 has 12 residues. The DNA for the CDR3 is TGTGCCAGTAACAGGGGGAGGGAGCCCCAGCATTTT. Residues: CASNRGREPQHF.

This rearrangement joins TRBV7-9 to TRBJ1-6; 7 positions agree with TRBD1. With V trimmed by 2 bases and J by 6 bases, 4 bases remained unmatched. This CDR3 has 15 residues. The germline CDR1 and CDR2 sequences are SEHNR and FQNEAQ (reference sequence). The CDR3 here is CASSLIGDSNSPLHF. CDR3 in DNA: TGTGCCAGCAGCTTAATAGGGGACAGTAATTCACCCCTCCACTTT.

V and J are TRBV5-1 and TRBJ1-5, with unresolved D. This CDR3 contains 15 residues. The ends were cut back, 0 bases at V and 0 bases at J, with 7 bases in the middle. Per the germline V gene, CDR1 is SGHRS and CDR2 is YFSETQ. The CDR3 region is CASSLDNYSNQPQHF. CDR3 DNA sequence: TGCGCCAGCAGCTTGGACAATTATAGCAATCAGCCCCAGCATTTT.